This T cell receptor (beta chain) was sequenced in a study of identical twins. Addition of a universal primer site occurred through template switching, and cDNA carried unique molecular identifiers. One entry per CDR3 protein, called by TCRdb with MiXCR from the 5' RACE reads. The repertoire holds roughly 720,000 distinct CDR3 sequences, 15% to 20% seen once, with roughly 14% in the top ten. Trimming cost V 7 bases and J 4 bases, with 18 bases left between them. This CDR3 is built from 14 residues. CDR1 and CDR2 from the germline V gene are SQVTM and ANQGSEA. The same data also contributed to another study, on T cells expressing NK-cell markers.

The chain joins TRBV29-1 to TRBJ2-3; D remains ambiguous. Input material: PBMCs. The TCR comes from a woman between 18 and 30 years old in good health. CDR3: CSARRHLEADTQYF. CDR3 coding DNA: TGCAGCGCCCGCCGACACCTTGAAGCAGATACGCAGTATTTT.